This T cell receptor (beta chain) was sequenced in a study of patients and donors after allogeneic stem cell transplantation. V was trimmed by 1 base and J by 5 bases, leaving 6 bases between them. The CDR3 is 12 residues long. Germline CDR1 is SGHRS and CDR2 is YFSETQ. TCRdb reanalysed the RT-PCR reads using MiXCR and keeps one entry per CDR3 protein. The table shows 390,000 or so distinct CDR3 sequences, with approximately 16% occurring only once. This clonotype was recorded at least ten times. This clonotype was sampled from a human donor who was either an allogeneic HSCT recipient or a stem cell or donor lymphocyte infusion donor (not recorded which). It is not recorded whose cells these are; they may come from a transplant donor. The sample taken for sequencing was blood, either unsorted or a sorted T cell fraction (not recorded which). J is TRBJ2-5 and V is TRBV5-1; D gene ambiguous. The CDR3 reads CASSLTGETQYF. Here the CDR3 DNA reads TGCGCCAGCAGCTTGACTGGGGAGACCCAGTACTTC.